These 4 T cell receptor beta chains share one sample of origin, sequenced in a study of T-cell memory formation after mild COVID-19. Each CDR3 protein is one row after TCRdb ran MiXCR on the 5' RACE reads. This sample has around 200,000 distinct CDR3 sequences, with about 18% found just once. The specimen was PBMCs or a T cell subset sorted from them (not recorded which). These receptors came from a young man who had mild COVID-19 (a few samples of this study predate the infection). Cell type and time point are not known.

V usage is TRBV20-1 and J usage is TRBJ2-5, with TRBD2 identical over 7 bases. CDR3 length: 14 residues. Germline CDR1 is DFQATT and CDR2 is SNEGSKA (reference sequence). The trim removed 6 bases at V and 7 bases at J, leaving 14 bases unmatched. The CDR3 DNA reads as TGCAGTGCCCATCGACTAGCCCTTCTAGGGACCCAGTACTTC. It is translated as CSAHRLALLGTQYF.

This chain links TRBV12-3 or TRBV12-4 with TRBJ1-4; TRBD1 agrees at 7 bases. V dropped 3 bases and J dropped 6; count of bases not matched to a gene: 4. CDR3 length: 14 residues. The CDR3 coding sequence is TGTGCCAGCAGTTTCAGGGGGTCCGATGAAAAACTGTTTTTT. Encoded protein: CASSFRGSDEKLFF.

This CDR3 reads CASSPPKGGEETQYF. In nucleotides, the CDR3 is TGTGCCAGCTCACCACCGAAAGGGGGGGAAGAGACCCAGTACTTC. V and J are TRBV18 and TRBJ2-5; weak D call: TRBD2 (7 bases). The germline V gene has CDR1 KGHSH and CDR2 LQKENI. Trimming shortened V by 0 bases and J by 3 bases, and 11 bases separated the two germline ends. The CDR3 consists of 15 residues.

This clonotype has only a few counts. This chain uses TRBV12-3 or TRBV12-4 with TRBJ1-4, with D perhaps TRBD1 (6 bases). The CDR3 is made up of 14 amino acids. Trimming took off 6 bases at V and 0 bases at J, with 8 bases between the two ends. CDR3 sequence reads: CASSTGSTNEKLFF. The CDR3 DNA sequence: TGTGCCAGCAGCACAGGGTCAACTAATGAAAAACTGTTTTTT.